Each of the 6 T cell receptor beta chains below was sequenced from the same sample in a study of blood T cells in healthy people across ages. Primed by a sample-barcoded 5' primer and a J-beta primer mix, a second PCR proceeded for about 7 to 12 cycles. TCRdb redid the calling of the 5' RACE reads with MiXCR, one entry per CDR3 protein. The data contain roughly 650,000 distinct CDR3 sequences, approximately 29% of them seen just once; the ten biggest clones take up 15%. The sequenced sample was blood. The receptors derive from a woman older than 75 in good health.

The rearrangement links TRBV7-8 to TRBJ2-3; 10 nucleotides line up with TRBD2. Looked up from germline, CDR1 is SGHVS and CDR2 is FQNEAQ. V lost 4 bases, J lost 4 bases, and 5 bases stayed unmatched. CDR3 length equals 15 residues. CDR3 nucleotides: TGTGCCAGCAGCTCGCTAGCGGGAGTTCCAGATACGCAGTATTTT. Translating it yields CASSSLAGVPDTQYF.

This clonotype came up a few times. The genes are TRBV27 and TRBJ2-2, with D unresolved. With 3 bases removed from V and 0 bases from J, the gap between germline ends came to 8 bases. CDR3 length: 15 amino acids. Germline lookup yields CDR1 MNHEY and CDR2 SMNVEV (reference sequence). The chain's CDR3 is CASSFRRTNTGELFF. The CDR3, as DNA: TGTGCCAGCAGTTTTAGACGGACGAACACCGGGGAGCTGTTTTTT.

The chain links TRBV7-8 to TRBJ1-2; D is uncertain. The CDR3 is 17 amino acids. The V end was cut by 5 bases, the J end by 0 bases, with 19 bases between. Germline V CDR1 and CDR2: SGHVS, FQNEAQ. The CDR3 loop is CASSPLAISPTNYGYTF. The CDR3 region has the DNA TGTGCCAGCAGCCCCCTTGCTATCAGTCCTACTAACTATGGCTACACCTTC. Full variable domain (remainder filled in from reference TRBV7-8 and TRBJ1-2): GAGVSQSPRYKVAKRGQDVALRCDPISGHVSLFWYQQALGQGPEFLTYFQNEAQLDKSGLPSDRFFAERPEGSVSTLKIQRTQQEDSAVYLCASSPLAISPTNYGYTFGSGTRLTVV.

About this clonotype: Being one base from a much bigger clone, this may be a read error. The chain links TRBV7-2 to TRBJ1-2; 8 bases match TRBD1. The V gene's germline CDR1 is SGHTA and CDR2 FQGNSA. Germline trimming cut 5 bases from V and 4 bases from J; bases unmatched to any gene: 9. This CDR3 has 15 residues. This CDR3 is CASSPYQGAGYGYTF. The CDR3 nucleotides are TGTGCCAGCAGCCCCTACCAGGGGGCGGGCTATGGCTACACCTTC.

This clonotype came up a few times. A much larger clone is a single base away; this may be a read error. The chain couples TRBV12-3 or TRBV12-4 to TRBJ2-7; 10 bases line up with TRBD1. Trimming cost V 7 bases and J 7 bases; bases outside gene matches: 10. The CDR3 has 14 amino acids. DNA for the CDR3: TGTGCCAGCATCCCGGGACAGGGGTACAATGAGCAGTACTTC. This translates into CASIPGQGYNEQYF.

The table lists this clonotype with many counts. The V call is TRBV20-1, the J call TRBJ2-5; TRBD2 matches 9 bases. CDR3 length: 16 residues. The J segment lost 2 bases and the V segment lost 2 bases, leaving 9 bases of the junction unmatched. Germline CDR1 is DFQATT and CDR2 is SNEGSKA (reference sequence). CDR3: CSARLPFSGGQETQYF. The CDR3 DNA reads as TGCAGTGCTAGACTACCCTTTAGCGGGGGACAAGAGACCCAGTACTTC.